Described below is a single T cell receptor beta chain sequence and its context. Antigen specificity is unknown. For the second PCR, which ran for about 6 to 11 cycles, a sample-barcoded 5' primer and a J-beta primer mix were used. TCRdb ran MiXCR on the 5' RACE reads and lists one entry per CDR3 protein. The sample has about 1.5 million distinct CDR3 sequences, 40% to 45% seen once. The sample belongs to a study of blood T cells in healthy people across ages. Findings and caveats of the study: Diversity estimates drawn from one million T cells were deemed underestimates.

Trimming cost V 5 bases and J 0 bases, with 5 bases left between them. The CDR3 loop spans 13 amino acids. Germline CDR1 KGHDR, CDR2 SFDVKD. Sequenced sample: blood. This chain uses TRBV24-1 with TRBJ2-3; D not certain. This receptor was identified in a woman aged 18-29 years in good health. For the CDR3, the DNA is TGTGCCACCAGTGGAGAAAGCACAGATACGCAGTATTTT. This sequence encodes CATSGESTDTQYF.